This T cell receptor beta chain was recovered during a study of Graves' ophthalmopathy and Graves' hyperthyroidism. Turning to the study itself: Untreated patients at initial diagnosis provided peripheral blood. Overall study findings and caveats: At approximately 70% sensitivity and 72.22% specificity, the model predicted progression of the ophthalmopathy. Most thyroid-expanded clonotypes exceeding 0.001 frequency were also found in blood.

In this sample, this clonotype turned up many times. What it recognizes is unknown. This CDR3 contains 12 residues. V was trimmed by 6 bases and J by 5 bases, leaving 11 bases between them. Germline values: CDR1 SQVTM, CDR2 ANQGSEA. CAS ≥3, NOSPECS ≥4, moderate-to-severe activity and duration under 3 months marked donors with ophthalmopathy. RNA transcripts were the template, and TCR beta CDR3 regions were amplified from them. The first round was an RT-PCR with HTBI primers, and the second round was a multiplex PCR. Each CDR3 protein is one row after TCRdb ran MiXCR on the multiplex PCR reads. This repertoire shows 350,000 or so distinct CDR3 sequences, around a sixth found once; its top ten account for about 12%.

The TCR was taken from an adult man with Graves' ophthalmopathy. Sample: peripheral blood. This chain connects TRBV29-1 to TRBJ1-5; D is possibly TRBD1 (5 bases). CDR3 sequence: CSVAEGDQPQHF. The CDR3 DNA sequence: TGCAGCGTGGCAGAAGGGGATCAGCCCCAGCATTTT.